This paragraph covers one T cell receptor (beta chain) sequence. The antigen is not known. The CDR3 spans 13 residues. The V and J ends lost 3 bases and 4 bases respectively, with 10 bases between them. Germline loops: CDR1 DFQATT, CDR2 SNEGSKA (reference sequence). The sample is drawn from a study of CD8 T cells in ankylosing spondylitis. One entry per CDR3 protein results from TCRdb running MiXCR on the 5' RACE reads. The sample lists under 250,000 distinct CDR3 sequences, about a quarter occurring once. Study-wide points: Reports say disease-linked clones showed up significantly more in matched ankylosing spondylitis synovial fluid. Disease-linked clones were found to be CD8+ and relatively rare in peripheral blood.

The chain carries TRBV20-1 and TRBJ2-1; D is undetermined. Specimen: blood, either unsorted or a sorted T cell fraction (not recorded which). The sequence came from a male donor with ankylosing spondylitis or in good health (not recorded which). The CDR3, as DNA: TGCAGTGCTAGCGCCGACGGATACAATGAGCAGTTCTTC. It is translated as CSASADGYNEQFF.